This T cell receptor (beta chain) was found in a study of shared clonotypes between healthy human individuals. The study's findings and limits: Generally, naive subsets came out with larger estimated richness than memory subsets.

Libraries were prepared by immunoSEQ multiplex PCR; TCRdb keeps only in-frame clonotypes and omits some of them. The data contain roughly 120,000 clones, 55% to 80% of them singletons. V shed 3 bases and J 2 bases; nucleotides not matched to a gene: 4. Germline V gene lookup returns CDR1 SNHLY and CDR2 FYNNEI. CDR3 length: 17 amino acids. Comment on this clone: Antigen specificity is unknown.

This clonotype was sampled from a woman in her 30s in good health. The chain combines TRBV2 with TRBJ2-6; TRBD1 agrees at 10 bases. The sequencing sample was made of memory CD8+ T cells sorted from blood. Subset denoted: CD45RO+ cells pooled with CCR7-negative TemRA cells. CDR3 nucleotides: TGTGCCAGCAGTGACGAAGGACAGGGGGCTGGGGCCAACGTCCTGACTTTC. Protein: CASSDEGQGAGANVLTF.